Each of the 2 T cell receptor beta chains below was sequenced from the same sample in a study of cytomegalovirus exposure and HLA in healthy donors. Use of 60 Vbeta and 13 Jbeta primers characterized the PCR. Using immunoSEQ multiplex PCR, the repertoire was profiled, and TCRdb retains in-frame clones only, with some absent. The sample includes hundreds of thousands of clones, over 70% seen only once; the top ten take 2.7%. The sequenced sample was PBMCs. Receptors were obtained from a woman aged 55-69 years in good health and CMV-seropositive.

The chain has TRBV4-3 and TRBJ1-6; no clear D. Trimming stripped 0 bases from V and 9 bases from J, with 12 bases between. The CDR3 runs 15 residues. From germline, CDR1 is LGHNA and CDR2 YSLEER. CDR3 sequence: CASSQEPGSSSPLHF. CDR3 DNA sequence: TGCGCCAGCAGCCAAGAGCCGGGGAGTTCTTCACCCCTCCACTTT.

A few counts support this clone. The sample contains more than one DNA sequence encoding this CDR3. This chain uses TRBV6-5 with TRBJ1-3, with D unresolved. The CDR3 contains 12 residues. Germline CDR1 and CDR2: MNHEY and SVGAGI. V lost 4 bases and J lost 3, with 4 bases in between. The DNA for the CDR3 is TGTGCCAGCAGTTCCGGTGGAAACACCATATATTTT. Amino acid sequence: CASSSGGNTIYF.